The next 2 T cell receptor beta chains were all read from a single sample in a study of cytomegalovirus exposure and HLA in healthy donors (dated by TCRdb to the late 2010s). The library was made by the immunoSEQ multiplex PCR assay. For the multiplex PCR, a mixture combining 60 forward primers for TCR Vbeta segments and 13 reverse primers for TCR Jbeta segments was used. TCRdb took this table from immuneACCESS and kept in-frame rearrangements with V and J called. Such tables lack part of the clones; where checked against another copy, unresolved V genes explain under half of the gap, and the rest is unexplained. This sample comprises some 150,000 clones, around a tenth of them detected only once. 1.5% to 2% of the sample goes to the ten largest clones. Sequencing was carried out using PBMCs. These receptors came from a male donor in good health and CMV-seronegative.

The V call is TRBV6-5, the J call TRBJ1-5, with TRBD1 as a possible D gene (5 bases). V gave up 3 bases and J gave up 7 bases, with 13 bases separating them. Looked up from germline, CDR1 is MNHEY and CDR2 is SVGAGI. The CDR3 loop spans 14 amino acids. The CDR3 loop reads CASSYESKGQPQHF. As DNA, the CDR3 is TGTGCCAGCAGTTATGAAAGCAAGGGGCAGCCCCAGCATTTT.

There are a few counts of this clone. The chain carries TRBV28 and TRBJ1-4; 8 nucleotides line up with TRBD1. The V gene end was trimmed by 6 bases and the J gene end by 10 bases; junction bases not matched to a gene: 7. From germline, CDR1 is MDHEN and CDR2 SYDVKM. The CDR3 spans 13 residues. The CDR3 region has the DNA TGTGCCAGCAGCAGGTACGACAGGGGAAAACTGTTTTTT. This codes for CASSRYDRGKLFF.